The next 9 T cell receptor beta chains were all read from a single sample in a study of shared clonotypes between healthy human individuals. Measured with immunoSEQ multiplex PCR; TCRdb has only the in-frame clones, and not every one. This repertoire shows about 2.4 million clones, 90% to 95% found once; its top ten account for over 0.12%. Sample: naive CD4+ T cells sorted from blood. The subset is: CD45RA+ positively selected. Source of these receptors: a man between 18 and 29 years old in good health.

V gene TRBV7-9 combines with J gene TRBJ2-1; D may be TRBD2 (5 bases). The CDR3 loop spans 12 amino acids. Trimming left V 6 bases short and J 4 bases short, with 7 bases between. From germline, CDR1 is SEHNR and CDR2 FQNEAQ (reference sequence). The CDR3 here is CASRSGYNEQFF. The CDR3 DNA sequence: TGTGCCAGCAGATCGGGGTACAATGAGCAGTTCTTC.

V and J are TRBV7-9 and TRBJ2-1, with 10 bases identical to TRBD2. V shed 5 bases and J 7 bases; nucleotides not matched to a gene: 5. The CDR3 length is 14 residues. Germline CDR1 and CDR2: SEHNR and FQNEAQ (reference sequence). In DNA form, the CDR3 reads TGTGCCAGCAGCCAGCTAGCGGGAGTTAATGAGCAGTTCTTC. It translates to CASSQLAGVNEQFF.

V and J are TRBV19 and TRBJ2-1, with TRBD1 matching 10 bases. V was pared by 4 bases and J by 5 bases, with 5 bases of the junction left unmatched. The germline CDR1 and CDR2 sequences are LNHDA and SQIVND (reference sequence). CDR3 length: 15 residues. CDR3 loop: CASSTRDRGDNEQFF. The CDR3 DNA reads as TGTGCCAGTAGTACCCGGGACAGGGGAGACAATGAGCAGTTCTTC.

The chain couples TRBV7-9 to TRBJ1-6; TRBD1 matches at 8 bases. The CDR3 is made up of 13 amino acids. Germline V gene data show CDR1 as SEHNR and CDR2 as FQNEAQ (reference sequence). V dropped 5 bases and J dropped 12; count of bases not matched to a gene: 6. The CDR3 region has the DNA TGTGCCAGCAGCCCCCCAGGGACAGGACCCCTCCACTTT. The encoded protein is CASSPPGTGPLHF.

This chain links TRBV5-1 with TRBJ2-3, with 10 bases aligning to TRBD2. This CDR3 is 16 amino acids long. After removal of 2 bases from V and 6 bases from J, the junction contained 9 bases not matched to a gene. Germline V CDR1 and CDR2: SGHRS, YFSETQ. CDR3 DNA sequence: TGCGCCAGCAGCTTAGCGGGGGGGCCAGTTTATGATACGCAGTATTTT. It yields the protein CASSLAGGPVYDTQYF.

As regards this clone: Other nucleotide sequences in the sample specify the same CDR3. The chain uses TRBV2 and TRBJ2-7; D uncertain. Germline V gene lookup returns CDR1 SNHLY and CDR2 FYNNEI. CDR3 length: 11 residues. Deletions cut 6 bases from V and 3 bases from J, with 6 bases between. CDR3 in DNA: TGTGCCAGCAGACTTAGCTACGAGCAGTACTTC. It codes for CASRLSYEQYF.

The genes are TRBV2 and TRBJ2-5; D may match TRBD1 or TRBD2 (7 bases each). CDR1 is SNHLY, CDR2 FYNNEI, per germline. This CDR3 spans 15 amino acids. V gave up 2 bases and J gave up 4 bases, with 14 bases separating them. Here the CDR3 reads CASSEWAGGGETQYF. The CDR3 bases are TGTGCCAGCAGTGAATGGGCAGGGGGGGGAGAGACCCAGTACTTC. Supplemented by reference TRBV2 and TRBJ2-5, the full variable domain reads EPEVTQTPSHQVTQMGQEVILRCVPISNHLYFYWYRQILGQKVEFLVSFYNNEISEKSEIFDDQFSVERPDGSNFTLKIRSTKLEDSAMYFCASSEWAGGGETQYFGPGTRLLVL.

The V gene is TRBV6-1, the J gene TRBJ2-5, with 9 positions matching TRBD2. The germline V gene encodes CDR1 MNHNS and CDR2 SASEGT. The V and J ends lost 0 bases and 1 base, in that order; junction bases with no gene match: 6. The CDR3 length is 17 residues. The DNA of the CDR3 is TGTGCCAGCAGTGAAGCGGCGGGGGGGGGCCTCCAAGAGACCCAGTACTTC. Amino acid sequence: CASSEAAGGGLQETQYF.

The chain joins TRBV30 to TRBJ1-2; no firm D call. Trimming removed 3 bases at V and 4 bases at J, with 12 bases between. CDR1 and CDR2 (germline): GTSNPN, SVGIG (reference sequence). This CDR3 has 13 amino acids. In DNA form, the CDR3 reads TGTGCCTGGAGCGAGGGAGCAGTCTATGGCTACACCTTC. It specifies CAWSEGAVYGYTF.